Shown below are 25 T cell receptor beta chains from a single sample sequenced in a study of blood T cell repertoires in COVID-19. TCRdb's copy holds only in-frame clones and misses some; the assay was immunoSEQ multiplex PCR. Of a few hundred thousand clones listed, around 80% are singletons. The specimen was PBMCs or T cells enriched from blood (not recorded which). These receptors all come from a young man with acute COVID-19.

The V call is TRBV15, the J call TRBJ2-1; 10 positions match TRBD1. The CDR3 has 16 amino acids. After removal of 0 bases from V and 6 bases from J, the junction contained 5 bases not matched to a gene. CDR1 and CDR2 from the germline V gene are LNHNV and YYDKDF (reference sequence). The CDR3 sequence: CATSRETGTGANEQFF. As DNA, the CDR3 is TGTGCCACCAGCAGAGAGACCGGGACAGGGGCCAATGAGCAGTTCTTC.

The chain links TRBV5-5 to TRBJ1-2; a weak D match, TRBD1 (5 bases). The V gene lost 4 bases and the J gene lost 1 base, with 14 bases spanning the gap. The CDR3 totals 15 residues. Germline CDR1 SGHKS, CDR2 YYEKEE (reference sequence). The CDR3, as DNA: TGTGCCAGCAGCCTCCAGGGAGGCAGTAACTATGGCTACACCTTC. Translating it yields CASSLQGGSNYGYTF.

CDR3 residues: CASRGDRGRGDTQYF. The CDR3 coding sequence is TGTGCCAGCAGGGGAGACAGGGGACGAGGAGATACGCAGTATTTT. V is TRBV7-2 and J is TRBJ2-3, with 8 bases matching TRBD1. After removal of 6 bases from V and 5 bases from J, the junction contained 10 bases not matched to a gene. The CDR3 extends over 15 amino acids. The germline gives CDR1 SGHTA, CDR2 FQGNSA.

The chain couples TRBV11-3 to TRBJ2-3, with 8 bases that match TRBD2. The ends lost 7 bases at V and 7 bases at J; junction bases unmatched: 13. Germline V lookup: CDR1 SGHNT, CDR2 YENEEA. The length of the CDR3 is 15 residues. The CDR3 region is CASTPRPGGENTQYF. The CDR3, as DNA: TGTGCCAGCACCCCCCGCCCGGGAGGGGAAAATACGCAGTATTTT.

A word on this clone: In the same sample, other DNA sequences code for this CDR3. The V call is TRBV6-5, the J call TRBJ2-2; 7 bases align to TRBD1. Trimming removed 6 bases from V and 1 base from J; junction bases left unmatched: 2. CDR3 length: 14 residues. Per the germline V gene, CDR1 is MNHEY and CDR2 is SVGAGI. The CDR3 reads CASRRDRNTGELFF. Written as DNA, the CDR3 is TGTGCCAGCAGACGGGACAGGAACACCGGGGAGCTGTTTTTT.

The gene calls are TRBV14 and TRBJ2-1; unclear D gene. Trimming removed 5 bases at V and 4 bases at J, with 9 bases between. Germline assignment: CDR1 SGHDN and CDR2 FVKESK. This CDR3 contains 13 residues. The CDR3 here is CASSYDSYNEQFF. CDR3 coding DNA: TGTGCCAGCAGCTATGACTCGTACAATGAGCAGTTCTTC.

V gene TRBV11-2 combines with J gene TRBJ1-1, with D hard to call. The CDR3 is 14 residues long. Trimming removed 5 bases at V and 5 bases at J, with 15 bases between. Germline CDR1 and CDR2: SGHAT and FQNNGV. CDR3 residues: CASSQGRGSTEAFF. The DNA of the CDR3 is TGTGCCAGCAGCCAAGGACGGGGAAGTACTGAAGCTTTCTTT.

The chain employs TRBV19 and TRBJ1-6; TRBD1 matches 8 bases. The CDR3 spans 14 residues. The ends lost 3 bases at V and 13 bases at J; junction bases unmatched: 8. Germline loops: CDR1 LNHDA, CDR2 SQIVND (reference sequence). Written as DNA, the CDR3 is TGTGCCAGTAGTATGGGGCAGGGGGCGGTCCCCCTCCACTTT. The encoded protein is CASSMGQGAVPLHF.

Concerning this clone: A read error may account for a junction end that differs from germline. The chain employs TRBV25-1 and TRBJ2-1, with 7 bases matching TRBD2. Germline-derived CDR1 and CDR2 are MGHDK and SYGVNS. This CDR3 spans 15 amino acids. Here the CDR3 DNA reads TGTGCCAGCTGTGAAGCGGGGAACGCCTACAATGAGCAGTTCTTC. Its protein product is CASCEAGNAYNEQFF.

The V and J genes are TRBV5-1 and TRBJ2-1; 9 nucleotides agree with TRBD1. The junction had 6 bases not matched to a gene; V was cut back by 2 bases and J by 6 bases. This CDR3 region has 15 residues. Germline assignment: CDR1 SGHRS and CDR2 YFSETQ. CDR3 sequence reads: CASSLQDRGFNEQFF. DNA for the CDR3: TGCGCCAGCAGCTTACAGGACAGGGGTTTCAATGAGCAGTTCTTC.

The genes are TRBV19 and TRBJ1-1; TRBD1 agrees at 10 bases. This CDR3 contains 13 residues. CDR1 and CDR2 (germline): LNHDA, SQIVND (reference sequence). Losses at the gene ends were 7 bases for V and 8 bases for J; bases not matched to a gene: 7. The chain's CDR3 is CASIAGTGAEAFF. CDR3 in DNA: TGTGCCAGTATAGCGGGGACAGGGGCAGAAGCTTTCTTT.

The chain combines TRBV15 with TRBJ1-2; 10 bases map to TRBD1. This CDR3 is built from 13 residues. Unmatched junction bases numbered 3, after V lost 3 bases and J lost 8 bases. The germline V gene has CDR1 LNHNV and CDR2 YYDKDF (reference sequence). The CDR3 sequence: CATSRGQGYGYTF. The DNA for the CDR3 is TGTGCCACCAGCAGGGGACAGGGGTACGGCTACACCTTC.

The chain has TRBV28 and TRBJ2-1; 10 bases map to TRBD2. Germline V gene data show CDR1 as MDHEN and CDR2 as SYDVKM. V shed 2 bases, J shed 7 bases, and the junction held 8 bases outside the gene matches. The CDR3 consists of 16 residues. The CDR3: CASSLVASGSRNEQFF. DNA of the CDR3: TGTGCCAGCAGTTTAGTGGCTAGCGGGAGTAGGAATGAGCAGTTCTTC.

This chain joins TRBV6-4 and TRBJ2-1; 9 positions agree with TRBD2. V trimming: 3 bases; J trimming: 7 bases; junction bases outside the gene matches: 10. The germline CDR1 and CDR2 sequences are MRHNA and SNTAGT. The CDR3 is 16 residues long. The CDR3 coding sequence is TGTGCCAGCAGTGATAATAGCGGGAGTGGATCGAATGAGCAGTTCTTC. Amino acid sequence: CASSDNSGSGSNEQFF.

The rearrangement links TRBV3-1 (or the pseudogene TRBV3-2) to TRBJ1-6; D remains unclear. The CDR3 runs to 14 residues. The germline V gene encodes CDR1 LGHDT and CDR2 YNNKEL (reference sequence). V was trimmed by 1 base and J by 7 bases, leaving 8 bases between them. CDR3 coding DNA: TGTGCCAGCAGCCAAGGTTCCAGGAATTCACCCCTCCACTTT. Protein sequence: CASSQGSRNSPLHF.

The DNA of the CDR3 is TGTGCCAGCAGTGACGGGATAGCCGCGTACAATGAGCAGTTCTTC. As protein: CASSDGIAAYNEQFF. The chain joins TRBV6-1 to TRBJ2-1, with D perhaps matching TRBD2 (5 bases). Germline V lookup: CDR1 MNHNS, CDR2 SASEGT. Trimming cost V 3 bases and J 4 bases, with 13 bases left between them. CDR3 length: 15 amino acids.

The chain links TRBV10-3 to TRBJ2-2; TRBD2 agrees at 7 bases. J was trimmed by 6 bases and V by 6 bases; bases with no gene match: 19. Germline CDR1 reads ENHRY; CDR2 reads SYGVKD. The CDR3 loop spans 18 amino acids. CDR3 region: CAISLGGAGSLIAGELFF. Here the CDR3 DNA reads TGTGCCATCAGCCTCGGGGGAGCGGGATCCCTTATCGCCGGGGAGCTGTTTTTT.

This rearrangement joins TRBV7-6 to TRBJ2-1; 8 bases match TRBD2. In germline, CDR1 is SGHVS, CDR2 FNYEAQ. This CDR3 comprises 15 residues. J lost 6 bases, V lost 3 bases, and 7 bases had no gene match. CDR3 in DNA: TGTGCCAGCAGCTTTGTGCGGGGGGTACGCAATGAGCAGTTCTTC. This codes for CASSFVRGVRNEQFF.

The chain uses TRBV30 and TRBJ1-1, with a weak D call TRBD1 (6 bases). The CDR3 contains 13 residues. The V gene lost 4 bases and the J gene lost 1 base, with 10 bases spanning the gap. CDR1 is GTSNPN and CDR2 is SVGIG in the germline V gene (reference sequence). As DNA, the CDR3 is TGTGCCTGGATCCAGGGGAGGAACACTGAAGCTTTCTTT. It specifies CAWIQGRNTEAFF.

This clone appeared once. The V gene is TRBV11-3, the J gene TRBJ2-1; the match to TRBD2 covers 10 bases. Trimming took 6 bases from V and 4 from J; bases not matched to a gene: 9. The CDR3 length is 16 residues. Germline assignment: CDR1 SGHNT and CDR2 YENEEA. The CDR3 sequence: CASREGSLAGYNEQFF. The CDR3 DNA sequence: TGTGCCAGCAGGGAAGGGTCACTAGCGGGATACAATGAGCAGTTCTTC.

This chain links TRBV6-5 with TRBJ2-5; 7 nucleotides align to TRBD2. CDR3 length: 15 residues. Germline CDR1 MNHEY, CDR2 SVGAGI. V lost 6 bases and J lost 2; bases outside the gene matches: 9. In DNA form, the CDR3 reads TGTGCCAGCAGCCAAGGGAGGGCCAGGCAAGAGACCCAGTACTTC. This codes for CASSQGRARQETQYF.

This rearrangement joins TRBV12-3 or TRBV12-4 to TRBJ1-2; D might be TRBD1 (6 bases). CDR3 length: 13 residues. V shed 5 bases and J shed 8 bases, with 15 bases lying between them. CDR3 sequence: CASSRQAGLGYTF. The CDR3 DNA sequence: TGTGCCAGCAGTCGACAGGCTGGGTTAGGCTACACCTTC.

The CDR3 nucleotides are TGTGCCAGCAGCCGATCGGGGTCCGCTGGAAACACCATATATTTT. It is translated as CASSRSGSAGNTIYF. The gene calls are TRBV5-4 and TRBJ1-3; D is unclear. The CDR3 spans 15 residues. Germline loops: CDR1 SGHNT, CDR2 YYREEE (reference sequence). The ends were cut back, 4 bases at V and 2 bases at J, with 13 bases in the middle.

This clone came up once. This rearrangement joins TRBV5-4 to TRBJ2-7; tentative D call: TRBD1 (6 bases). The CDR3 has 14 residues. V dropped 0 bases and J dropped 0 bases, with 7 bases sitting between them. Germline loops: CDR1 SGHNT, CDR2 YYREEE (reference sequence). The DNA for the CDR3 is TGTGCCAGCAGCTTGGCAGGGGACTCCTACGAGCAGTACGTC. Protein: CASSLAGDSYEQYV.

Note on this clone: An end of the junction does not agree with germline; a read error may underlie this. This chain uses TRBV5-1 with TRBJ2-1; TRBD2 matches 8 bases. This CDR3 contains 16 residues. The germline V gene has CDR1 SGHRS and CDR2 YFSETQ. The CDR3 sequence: CASSSPSGSSYNEQFF. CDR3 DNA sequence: TGTGCCAGCAGCTCGCCCAGCGGGAGCTCCTACAATGAGCAGTTCTTC.